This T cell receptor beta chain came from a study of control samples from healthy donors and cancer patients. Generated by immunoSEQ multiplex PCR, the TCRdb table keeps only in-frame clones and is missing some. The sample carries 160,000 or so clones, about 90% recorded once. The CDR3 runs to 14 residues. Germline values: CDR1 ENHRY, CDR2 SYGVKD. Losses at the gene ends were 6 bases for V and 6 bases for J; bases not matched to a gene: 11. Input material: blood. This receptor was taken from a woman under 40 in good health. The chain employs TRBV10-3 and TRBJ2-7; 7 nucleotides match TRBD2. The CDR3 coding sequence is TGTGCCATCAGAGGGGTCGCGGGAGCGGGCGAGCAGTACTTC. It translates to CAIRGVAGAGEQYF.